Sequencing of this T cell receptor beta chain was carried out in a study of neoadjuvant anti-PD-1 for oral cavity cancer. Specified time point: after neoadjuvant nivolumab, at surgical resection. V was shortened by 5 bases and J by 0 bases, with 10 bases between the two germline ends. Germline CDR1 SGHTA, CDR2 FQGNSA. The CDR3 extends over 15 amino acids. Assay: immunoSEQ multiplex PCR; the TCRdb copy retains only in-frame clones and omits some. The profile shows 13,000 or so clones, 70% to 75% of them singletons. Sequencing used PBMCs, obtained after nivolumab (anti-PD-1) treatment. This chain connects TRBV7-2 to TRBJ1-4; D gene ambiguous. The receptor was derived from a person between 35 and 79 years old with oral cavity squamous cell carcinoma. CDR3 DNA: TGTGCCAGCAGCCCATACATCCCAACTAATGAAAAACTGTTTTTT. This codes for CASSPYIPTNEKLFF.